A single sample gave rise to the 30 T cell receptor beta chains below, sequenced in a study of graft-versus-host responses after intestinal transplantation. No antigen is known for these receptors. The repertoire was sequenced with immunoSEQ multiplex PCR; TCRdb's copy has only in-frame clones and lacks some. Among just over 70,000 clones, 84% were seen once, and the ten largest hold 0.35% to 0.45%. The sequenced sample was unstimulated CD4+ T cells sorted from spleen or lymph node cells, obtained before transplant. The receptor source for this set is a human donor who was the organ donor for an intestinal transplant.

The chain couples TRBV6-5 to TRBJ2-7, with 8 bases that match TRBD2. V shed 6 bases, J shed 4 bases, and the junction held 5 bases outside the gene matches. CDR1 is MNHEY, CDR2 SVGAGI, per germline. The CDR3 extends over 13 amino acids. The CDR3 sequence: CASRSTGGYEQYV. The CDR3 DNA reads TGTGCCAGCAGGTCAACGGGGGGGTACGAGCAGTACGTC.

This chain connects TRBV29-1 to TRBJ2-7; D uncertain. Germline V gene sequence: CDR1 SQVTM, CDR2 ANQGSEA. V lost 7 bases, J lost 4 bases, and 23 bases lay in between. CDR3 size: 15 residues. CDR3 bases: TGCAGCGCTGTGCGTCAAGTCACAGCTCAATACGAGCAGTACGTC. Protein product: CSAVRQVTAQYEQYV.

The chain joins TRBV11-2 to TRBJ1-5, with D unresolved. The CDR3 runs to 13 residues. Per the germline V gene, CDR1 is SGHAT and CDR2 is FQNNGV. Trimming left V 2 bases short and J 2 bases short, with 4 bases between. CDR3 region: CASSLTGNQPQHF. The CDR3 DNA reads TGTGCCAGCAGCTTAACAGGCAATCAGCCCCAGCATTTT.

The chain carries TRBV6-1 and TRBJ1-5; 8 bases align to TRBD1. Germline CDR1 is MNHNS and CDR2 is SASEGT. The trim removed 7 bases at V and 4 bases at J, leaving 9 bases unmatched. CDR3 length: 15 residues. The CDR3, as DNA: TGTGCCAGCACCGTGAACAGGGGGGTAAATCAGCCCCAGCATTTT. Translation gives CASTVNRGVNQPQHF.

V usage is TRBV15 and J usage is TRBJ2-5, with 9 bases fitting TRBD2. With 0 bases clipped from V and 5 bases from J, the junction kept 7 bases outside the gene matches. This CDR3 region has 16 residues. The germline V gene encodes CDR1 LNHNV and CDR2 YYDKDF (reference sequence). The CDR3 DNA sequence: TGTGCCACCAGCAGAGATACCCTAGCGGGGTATGAGACCCAGTACTTC. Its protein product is CATSRDTLAGYETQYF.

CDR3 nucleotide sequence: TGTGCCAGCTCACCTCCGGCCGGCAGGGTAGCCTACAATGAGCAGTTCTTC. It specifies CASSPPAGRVAYNEQFF. The rearrangement joins TRBV18 to TRBJ2-1, with D possibly being TRBD1 (5 bases). The CDR3 is 17 residues long. In germline, CDR1 is KGHSH, CDR2 LQKENI. Trimming stripped 3 bases from V and 2 bases from J, with 17 bases between.

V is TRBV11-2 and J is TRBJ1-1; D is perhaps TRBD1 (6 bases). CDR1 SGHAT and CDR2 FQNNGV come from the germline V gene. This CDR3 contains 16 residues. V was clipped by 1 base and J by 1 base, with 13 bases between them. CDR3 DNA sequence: TGTGCCAGCAGCTTAGGGTACAGGGTTGAGAACACTGAAGCTTTCTTT. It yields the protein CASSLGYRVENTEAFF.

The CDR3 DNA is TGTGCCAGCAGTGAGTGGGGACAGGGGAAAGAGACCCAGTACTTC. Protein product: CASSEWGQGKETQYF. This sequence joins TRBV2 and TRBJ2-5; 10 nucleotides line up with TRBD1. The CDR3 is 15 residues long. Germline CDR1 and CDR2: SNHLY and FYNNEI. With V trimmed by 3 bases and J by 3 bases, 4 bases remained unmatched.

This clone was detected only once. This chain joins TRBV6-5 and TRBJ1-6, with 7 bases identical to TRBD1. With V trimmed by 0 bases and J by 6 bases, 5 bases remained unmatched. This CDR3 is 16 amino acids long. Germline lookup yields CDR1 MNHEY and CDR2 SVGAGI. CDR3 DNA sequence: TGTGCCAGCAGTTACTCCAGGGGGAAGGGTAATTCACCCCTCCACTTT. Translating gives CASSYSRGKGNSPLHF.

This CDR3 is CASSSLSGGTDTQYF. Written as DNA, the CDR3 is TGCGCCAGCAGCTCCCTTAGCGGGGGCACAGATACGCAGTATTTT. The rearrangement uses TRBV5-1 and TRBJ2-3, with 8 positions matching TRBD2. Trimming at V came to 3 bases and at J to 1 base, leaving 4 bases not matched to a gene. The germline CDR1 and CDR2 sequences are SGHRS and YFSETQ. The length of the CDR3 is 15 residues.

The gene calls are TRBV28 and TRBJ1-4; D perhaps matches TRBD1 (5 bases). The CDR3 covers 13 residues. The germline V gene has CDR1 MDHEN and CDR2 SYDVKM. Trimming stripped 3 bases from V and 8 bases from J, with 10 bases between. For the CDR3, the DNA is TGTGCCAGCAGTTTGGGGCCACTCGAAAAACTGTTTTTT. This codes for CASSLGPLEKLFF.

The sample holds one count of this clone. This CDR3 is CASSDRTGHTDTQYF. The CDR3 bases are TGCGCCAGCAGCGACCGGACAGGGCACACAGATACGCAGTATTTT. The chain joins TRBV10-1 to TRBJ2-3; 8 bases fit TRBD1. This CDR3 spans 15 amino acids. The ends lost 6 bases at V and 2 bases at J; junction bases unmatched: 7. Germline lookup yields CDR1 WNHNN and CDR2 SYGVQD (reference sequence).

The CDR3 sequence is CASSKTTPGQGATYEQYV. As DNA, the CDR3 is TGTGCCAGCAGCAAAACGACTCCGGGACAGGGGGCAACCTACGAGCAGTACGTC. The V call is TRBV27, the J call TRBJ2-7; 12 bases agree with TRBD1. The CDR3 has 18 residues. CDR1 and CDR2 (germline): MNHEY, SMNVEV (reference sequence). The J segment lost 2 bases and the V segment lost 6 bases, leaving 14 bases of the junction unmatched.

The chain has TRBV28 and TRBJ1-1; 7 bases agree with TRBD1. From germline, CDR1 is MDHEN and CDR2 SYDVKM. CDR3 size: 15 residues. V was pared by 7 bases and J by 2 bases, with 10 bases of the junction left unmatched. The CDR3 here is CASTTGQIRNTEAFF. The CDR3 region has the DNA TGTGCCAGCACCACGGGACAGATAAGAAACACTGAAGCTTTCTTT.

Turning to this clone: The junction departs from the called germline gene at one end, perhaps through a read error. The CDR3 loop reads CASSSRLDTGETQYF. The CDR3 nucleotides read TGTGCTAGCAGCTCACGGCTTGACACGGGGGAGACCCAGTACTTC. The chain is built from TRBV7-7 and TRBJ2-5; tentative D call: TRBD2 (5 bases). Per germline, CDR1 SSHAT and CDR2 FNYEAQ (reference sequence). This CDR3 is built from 15 residues.

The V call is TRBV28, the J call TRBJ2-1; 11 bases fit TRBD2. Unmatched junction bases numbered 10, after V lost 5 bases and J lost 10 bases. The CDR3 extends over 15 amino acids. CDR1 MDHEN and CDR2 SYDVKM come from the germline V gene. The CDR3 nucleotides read TGTGCCAGCAGTATACTAGCGGGGGCCTCTCTGGAGCAGTTCTTC. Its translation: CASSILAGASLEQFF.

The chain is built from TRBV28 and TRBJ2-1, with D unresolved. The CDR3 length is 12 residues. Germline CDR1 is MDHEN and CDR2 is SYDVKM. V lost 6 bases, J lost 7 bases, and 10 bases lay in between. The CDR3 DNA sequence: TGTGCCAGCAGCCTGGGCCGGAATGAGCAGTTCTTC. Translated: CASSLGRNEQFF.

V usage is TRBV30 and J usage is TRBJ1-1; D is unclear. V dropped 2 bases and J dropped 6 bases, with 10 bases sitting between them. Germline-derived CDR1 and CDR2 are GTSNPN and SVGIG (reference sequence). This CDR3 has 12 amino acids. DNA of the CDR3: TGTGCCTGGAGTCCGATTGGAGCTGAAGCTTTCTTT. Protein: CAWSPIGAEAFF.

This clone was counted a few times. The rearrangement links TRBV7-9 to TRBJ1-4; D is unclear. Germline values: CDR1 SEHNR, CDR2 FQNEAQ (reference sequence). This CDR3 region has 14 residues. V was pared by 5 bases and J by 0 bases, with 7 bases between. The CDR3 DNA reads TGTGCCAGCAGCCAAGCCGCAACTAATGAAAAACTGTTTTTT. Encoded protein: CASSQAATNEKLFF.

DNA of the CDR3: TGTGCCAGCAGTTACACCGGGACAGGGCCGTACGAGCAGTACGTC. It codes for CASSYTGTGPYEQYV. The V and J genes are TRBV6-5 and TRBJ2-7; 9 bases align to TRBD1. The CDR3 is made up of 15 amino acids. The J segment lost 4 bases and the V segment lost 2 bases, leaving 6 bases of the junction unmatched. Germline assignment: CDR1 MNHEY and CDR2 SVGAGI.

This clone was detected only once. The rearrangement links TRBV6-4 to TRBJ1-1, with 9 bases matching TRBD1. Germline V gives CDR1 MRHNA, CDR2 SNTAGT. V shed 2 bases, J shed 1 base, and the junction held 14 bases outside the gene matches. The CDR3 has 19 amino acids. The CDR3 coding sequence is TGTGCCAGCAGTGACACCTACTCACAGGGGGCTAAAGGGAACACTGAAGCTTTCTTT. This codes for CASSDTYSQGAKGNTEAFF.

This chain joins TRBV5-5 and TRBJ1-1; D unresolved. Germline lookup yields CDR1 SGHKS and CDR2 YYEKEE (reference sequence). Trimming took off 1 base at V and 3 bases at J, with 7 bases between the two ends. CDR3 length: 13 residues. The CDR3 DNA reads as TGTGCCAGCAGCTTGTTAGTAGACACTGAAGCTTTCTTT. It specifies CASSLLVDTEAFF.

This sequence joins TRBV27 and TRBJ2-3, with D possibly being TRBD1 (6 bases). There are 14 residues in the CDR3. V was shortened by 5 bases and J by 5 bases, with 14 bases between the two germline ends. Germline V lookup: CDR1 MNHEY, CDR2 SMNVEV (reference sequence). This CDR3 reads CASSAGTTGDTQYF. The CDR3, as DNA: TGTGCCAGCAGTGCCGGGACAACAGGAGATACGCAGTATTTT.

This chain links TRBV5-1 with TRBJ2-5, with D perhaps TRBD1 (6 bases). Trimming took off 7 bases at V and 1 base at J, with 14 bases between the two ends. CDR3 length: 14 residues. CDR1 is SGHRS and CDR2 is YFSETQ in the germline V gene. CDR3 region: CASQLQGIQETQYF. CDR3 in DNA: TGCGCCAGCCAATTACAGGGCATCCAAGAGACCCAGTACTTC.

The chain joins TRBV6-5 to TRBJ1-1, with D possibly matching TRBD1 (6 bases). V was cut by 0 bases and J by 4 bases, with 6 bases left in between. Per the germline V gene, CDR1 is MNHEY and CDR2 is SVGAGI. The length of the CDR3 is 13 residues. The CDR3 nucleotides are TGTGCCAGCAGTTACTCCAGGGGCACTGAAGCTTTCTTT. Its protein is CASSYSRGTEAFF.

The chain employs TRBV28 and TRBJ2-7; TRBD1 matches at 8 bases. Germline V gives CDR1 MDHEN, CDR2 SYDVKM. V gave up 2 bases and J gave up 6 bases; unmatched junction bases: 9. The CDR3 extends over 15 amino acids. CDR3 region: CASSLVGRGQSEQYV. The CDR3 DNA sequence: TGTGCCAGCAGTTTAGTAGGCAGGGGGCAAAGCGAGCAGTACGTC.

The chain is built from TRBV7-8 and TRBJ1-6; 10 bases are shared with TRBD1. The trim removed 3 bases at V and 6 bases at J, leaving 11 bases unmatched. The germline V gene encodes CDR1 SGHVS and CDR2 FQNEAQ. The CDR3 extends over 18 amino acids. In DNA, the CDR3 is TGTGCCAGCAGCTTGGCAGCGGGACAGGGGATCGGTAATTCACCCCTCCACTTT. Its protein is CASSLAAGQGIGNSPLHF.

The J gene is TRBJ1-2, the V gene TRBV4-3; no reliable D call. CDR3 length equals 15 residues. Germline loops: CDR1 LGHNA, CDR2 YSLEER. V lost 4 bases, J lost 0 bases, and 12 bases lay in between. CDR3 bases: TGCGCCAGCAGCCGTACGGGGAGGGCTAACTATGGCTACACCTTC. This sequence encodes CASSRTGRANYGYTF.

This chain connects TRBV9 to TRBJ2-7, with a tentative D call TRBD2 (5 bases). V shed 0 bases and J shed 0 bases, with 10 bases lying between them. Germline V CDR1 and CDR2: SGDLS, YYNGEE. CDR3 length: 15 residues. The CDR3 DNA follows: TGTGCCAGCAGCGTAGACGGGGAGAGCTCCTACGAGCAGTACGTC. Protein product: CASSVDGESSYEQYV.

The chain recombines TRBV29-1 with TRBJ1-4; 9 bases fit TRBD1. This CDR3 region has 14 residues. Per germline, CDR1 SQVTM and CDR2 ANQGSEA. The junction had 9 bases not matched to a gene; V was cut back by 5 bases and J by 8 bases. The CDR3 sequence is CSVTLQGAGEKLFF. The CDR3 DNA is TGCAGCGTTACATTACAGGGGGCAGGAGAAAAACTGTTTTTT.